This passage covers 4 T cell receptor beta chains from one sample sequenced in a study of blood T cells in healthy people across ages. A second about 6 to 11 cycle PCR used barcoded and J-beta primers. TCRdb reanalysed the 5' RACE reads using MiXCR and keeps one entry per CDR3 protein. The top ten hold 0.65% to 0.95% of the sample, which has over a million distinct CDR3 sequences, around 25% seen once. These data were also reused for a study on T cells of mothers and their children.

Sequencing was carried out using blood. Every receptor here comes from a girl aged 2 to 9 in good health.

V usage is TRBV29-1 and J usage is TRBJ2-5; 9 nucleotides agree with TRBD1. The V segment lost 7 bases and the J segment 2 bases; nucleotides outside the gene matches: 5. The CDR3 loop spans 13 amino acids. Germline V gives CDR1 SQVTM, CDR2 ANQGSEA. CDR3 amino acids: CSDSGTGQETQYF. The CDR3 bases are TGCAGCGATTCCGGGACAGGGCAAGAGACCCAGTACTTC.

This clonotype was detected only a few times. The J gene is TRBJ2-2, the V gene TRBV20-1, with unresolved D. This CDR3 has 13 amino acids. The V end lost 0 bases, the J end lost 5 bases, and 7 bases lay between the germline ends. CDR1 and CDR2 from the germline V gene are DFQATT and SNEGSKA (reference sequence). The CDR3 DNA reads as TGCAGTGCTAGAGATGGTGCTACCGGGGAGCTGTTTTTT. This encodes CSARDGATGELFF.

The rearrangement links TRBV28 to TRBJ2-2, with TRBD1 matching over 7 bases. There are 14 residues in the CDR3. Germline assignment: CDR1 MDHEN and CDR2 SYDVKM. J was trimmed by 3 bases and V by 10 bases; bases with no gene match: 8. In nucleotides, the CDR3 is TGTGCCACCTTCGACAGGGTTGACACCGGGGAGCTGTTTTTT. It codes for CATFDRVDTGELFF.

V and J are TRBV28 and TRBJ2-2, with 10 positions matching TRBD1. V shed 6 bases, J shed 7 bases, and the junction held 5 bases outside the gene matches. CDR3 length equals 14 residues. Germline V CDR1 and CDR2: MDHEN, SYDVKM. The chain's CDR3 is CASRRQGAGGELFF. The DNA for the CDR3 is TGTGCCAGCAGACGACAGGGGGCCGGCGGGGAGCTGTTTTTT.